A selection of T cell receptor beta chains follows, all from one sample in a study of identical twins. Each CDR3 protein is one row after TCRdb ran MiXCR on the 5' RACE reads. The table lists a few hundred thousand distinct CDR3 sequences, roughly an eighth of them singletons. The same sample was also studied in work on yellow fever vaccine responses in identical twins.

The source material was CD4+ T cells sorted from blood. The receptors derive from a woman younger than 35 in good health. Each CDR3 is given with its conserved first and last residue. A D gene is named only where the DNA matches it firmly. Clone size is stated in some rows and not others, as once, few, many or a class when expanded.

v_call	d_call	j_call	clone_size	cdr3_aa	cdr3_nt
TRBV10-3	NA	TRBJ2-7	few	CAISFGGYEQYF	TGTGCCATCAGCTTCGGGGGCTACGAGCAGTACTTC
TRBV2	TRBD1	TRBJ1-4	few	CASRTGAREKLFF	TGTGCCAGCCGGACAGGGGCCCGAGAAAAACTGTTTTTT
TRBV30	NA	TRBJ2-7	few	CAWGDSSYEQYF	TGTGCCTGGGGTGACAGTTCCTACGAGCAGTACTTC
TRBV4-1	NA	TRBJ1-6	few	CASSQGRSYNSPLHF	TGCGCCAGCAGCCAAGGCAGGTCCTATAATTCACCCCTCCACTTT
TRBV27	NA	TRBJ2-1	many	CASSLVSNEQFF	TGTGCCAGCAGTTTAGTCTCAAATGAGCAGTTCTTC
TRBV6-2/TRBV6-3	NA	TRBJ2-1	few	CASSPPGLHNEQFF	TGTGCCAGCAGTCCACCAGGATTACACAATGAGCAGTTCTTC
TRBV18	TRBD2	TRBJ2-4	few	CASSPGGGNIQYF	TGTGCCAGCTCACCGGGCGGGGGAAACATTCAGTACTTC
TRBV28	TRBD2	TRBJ2-7	NA	CATSWEGLALYEQYF	TGTGCCACCTCGTGGGAGGGACTAGCCTTATACGAGCAGTACTTC
TRBV11-2	NA	TRBJ2-7	few	CASSFRTTSTYEQYF	TGTGCCAGCAGCTTCCGCACTACCAGTACCTACGAGCAGTACTTC
TRBV2	NA	TRBJ2-5	few	CASGPSGPRGGETQYF	TGTGCCAGCGGGCCCTCGGGACCCCGAGGGGGAGAGACCCAGTACTTC
TRBV20-1	NA	TRBJ2-3	NA	CNRPRESYTDTQYF	TGCAACCGACCCCGAGAAAGCTACACAGATACGCAGTATTTT
TRBV12-3/TRBV12-4	TRBD1	TRBJ2-3	many	CASSPGQVGTDTQYF	TGTGCCAGCAGCCCTGGACAGGTTGGGACAGATACGCAGTATTTT
TRBV5-1	TRBD1	TRBJ1-2	NA	CASREGQGNNYGYTF	TGCGCCAGCAGAGAGGGACAGGGGAACAACTATGGCTACACCTTC
TRBV28	NA	TRBJ2-7	few	CASSLDAGTGLYEQYF	TGTGCCAGCAGTTTAGATGCGGGCACAGGGCTGTACGAGCAGTACTTC
TRBV7-2	NA	TRBJ2-7	NA	CASSLAFHEQYF	TGTGCCAGCAGCTTAGCGTTCCACGAGCAGTACTTC
TRBV20-1	TRBD1	TRBJ1-2	few	CSARQQGGGYTF	TGCAGTGCTAGACAGCAGGGGGGTGGCTACACCTTC
TRBV7-6	TRBD1	TRBJ2-1	NA	CASSSGGQAYNEQFF	TGTGCCAGCAGCTCTGGCGGACAGGCGTACAATGAGCAGTTCTTC
TRBV7-3	NA	TRBJ2-1	NA	CASSLTPLREQFF	TGTGCCAGCAGCTTAACCCCCTTGCGGGAGCAGTTCTTC
TRBV3-1	TRBD2	TRBJ2-5	many	CASISSGQETQYF	TGTGCCAGCATTTCTAGCGGGCAAGAGACCCAGTACTTC
TRBV2	NA	TRBJ2-7	few	CASSEVAGYAEQYF	TGTGCCAGCAGTGAAGTGGCAGGGTACGCCGAGCAGTACTTC
TRBV19	NA	TRBJ1-5	NA	CASSRSAGPDQPQHF	TGTGCCAGTAGCCGATCCGCGGGTCCCGATCAGCCCCAGCATTTT
TRBV5-1	TRBD1	TRBJ2-7	few	CASSTGQGLESYEQYF	TGCGCCAGCAGCACGGGACAGGGGCTTGAGTCCTACGAGCAGTACTTC
TRBV5-6	TRBD2	TRBJ2-7	few	CASSPGLADTHEQYF	TGTGCCAGCAGCCCCGGACTAGCGGACACCCACGAGCAGTACTTC
TRBV4-2	TRBD1	TRBJ2-1	many	CASSQVGTGGNEQFF	TGTGCCAGCAGCCAAGTGGGGACAGGAGGCAATGAGCAGTTCTTC
TRBV12-3/TRBV12-4	NA	TRBJ1-3	many	CASSLSANSGNTIYF	TGTGCCAGCAGTTTATCCGCTAACTCTGGAAACACCATATATTTT
TRBV20-1	NA	TRBJ2-5	NA	CSARRLRADGTQYF	TGCAGTGCCCGACGATTGCGGGCCGATGGGACCCAGTACTTC
TRBV6-5	NA	TRBJ2-3	many	CASSYSGASTDTQYF	TGTGCCAGCAGTTACTCGGGCGCCTCCACAGATACGCAGTATTTT
TRBV5-1	TRBD2	TRBJ2-7	few	CASSLVGLAGAEQYF	TGCGCCAGCAGCTTGGTGGGACTAGCGGGAGCCGAGCAGTACTTC
TRBV27	NA	TRBJ2-3	few	CASSFGRTVGYTQYF	TGTGCCAGCAGTTTTGGGCGGACAGTTGGTTATACGCAGTATTTT
TRBV9	TRBD2	TRBJ2-1	NA	CASSVGQRGDSNEQFF	TGTGCCAGCAGCGTAGGTCAGCGGGGAGATTCCAATGAGCAGTTCTTC
TRBV4-3	NA	TRBJ2-3	NA	CASSHRQALSTDTQYF	TGCGCCAGCAGCCATAGACAGGCTTTGAGCACAGATACGCAGTATTTT
TRBV19	NA	TRBJ1-2	NA	CASSVTGTALGYTF	TGTGCCAGTAGTGTCACCGGGACCGCTCTGGGCTACACCTTC
TRBV5-5	NA	TRBJ1-5	few	CASSLENQPQHF	TGTGCCAGCAGCTTGGAGAATCAGCCCCAGCATTTT
TRBV11-2	TRBD2	TRBJ2-5	few	CASSLRGLAGANQETQYF	TGTGCCAGCAGCTTAAGAGGACTAGCGGGGGCGAACCAAGAGACCCAGTACTTC
TRBV6-5	TRBD2	TRBJ2-2	few	CASSYSFGLAGAFTGELFF	TGTGCCAGCAGTTACTCCTTTGGGCTAGCGGGGGCTTTCACCGGGGAGCTGTTTTTT
TRBV28	NA	TRBJ1-2	many	CASRSPGASYGYTF	TGTGCCAGCAGGTCCCCGGGGGCAAGTTATGGCTACACCTTC
TRBV3-1	TRBD2	TRBJ2-5	NA	CASSPFGAGSQETQYF	TGTGCCAGCAGCCCCTTCGGAGCGGGGTCTCAAGAGACCCAGTACTTC
TRBV12-3/TRBV12-4	TRBD2	TRBJ2-3	few	CASTPSGRVGRDTQYF	TGTGCCAGCACCCCCTCCGGGAGGGTCGGAAGGGATACGCAGTATTTT
TRBV5-1	NA	TRBJ2-7	few	CASTQDRAYEQYF	TGCGCCAGCACCCAGGACAGAGCCTACGAGCAGTACTTC
TRBV12-3/TRBV12-4	NA	TRBJ2-2	few	CASSLAQGRELFF	TGTGCCAGCAGTTTAGCACAGGGCCGGGAGCTGTTTTTT
TRBV12-3/TRBV12-4	TRBD1	TRBJ2-2	many	CASSWSGQGAYTGELFF	TGTGCCAGCAGTTGGTCGGGACAGGGGGCGTACACCGGGGAGCTGTTTTTT
TRBV4-3	NA	TRBJ2-2	few	CASSQRGPPGELFF	TGCGCCAGCAGCCAAAGGGGACCCCCCGGGGAGCTGTTTTTT
TRBV29-1	TRBD1	TRBJ2-7	many	CSVATGGGGEQYF	TGCAGCGTTGCGACAGGGGGAGGTGGGGAGCAGTACTTC
TRBV4-1	TRBD2	TRBJ2-6	NA	CASSLGRAKTGANVLTF	TGCGCCAGCAGCCTTGGGAGGGCAAAGACTGGGGCCAACGTCCTGACTTTC
TRBV10-3	NA	TRBJ1-2	many	CAIKGAKGDYGYTF	TGTGCCATCAAAGGGGCCAAGGGGGACTATGGCTACACCTTC
TRBV18	TRBD2	TRBJ2-2	NA	CASSPLAGGRNTGELFF	TGTGCCAGCTCCCCTTTAGCGGGAGGAAGGAACACCGGGGAGCTGTTTTTT
TRBV5-1	NA	TRBJ1-1	few	CASSLSGGENTEAFF	TGCGCCAGCAGCTTGTCCGGGGGGGAGAACACTGAAGCTTTCTTT
TRBV14	NA	TRBJ2-3	many	CASSQGRLLGADTQYF	TGTGCCAGCAGCCAAGGCCGACTCCTTGGGGCAGATACGCAGTATTTT
TRBV15	TRBD2	TRBJ2-1	NA	CATSSPSGPYNEQFF	TGTGCCACCAGCAGTCCTAGCGGCCCCTACAATGAGCAGTTCTTC
TRBV20-1	TRBD2	TRBJ2-7	few	CSAPSGYAVQYF	TGCAGTGCCCCTAGCGGGTACGCAGTGCAGTACTTC
TRBV9	NA	TRBJ2-1	NA	CASSVGRLAMGEQFF	TGTGCCAGCAGCGTAGGAAGGCTAGCGATGGGTGAGCAGTTCTTC
TRBV12-3/TRBV12-4	NA	TRBJ2-3	NA	CASSMGTRASPNTQYF	TGTGCCAGCAGTATGGGGACGAGGGCCTCCCCCAATACGCAGTATTTT
TRBV6-2/TRBV6-3	NA	TRBJ1-1	NA	CASTLRGREAFF	TGTGCCAGCACCCTACGGGGCAGAGAAGCTTTCTTT
TRBV20-1	NA	TRBJ2-5	NA	CSASGWRSAQETQYF	TGCAGTGCTAGTGGGTGGAGAAGTGCCCAAGAGACCCAGTACTTC
TRBV7-8	NA	TRBJ2-1	many	CASRTGGLNEQFF	TGTGCCAGCAGAACCGGGGGGCTCAATGAGCAGTTCTTC